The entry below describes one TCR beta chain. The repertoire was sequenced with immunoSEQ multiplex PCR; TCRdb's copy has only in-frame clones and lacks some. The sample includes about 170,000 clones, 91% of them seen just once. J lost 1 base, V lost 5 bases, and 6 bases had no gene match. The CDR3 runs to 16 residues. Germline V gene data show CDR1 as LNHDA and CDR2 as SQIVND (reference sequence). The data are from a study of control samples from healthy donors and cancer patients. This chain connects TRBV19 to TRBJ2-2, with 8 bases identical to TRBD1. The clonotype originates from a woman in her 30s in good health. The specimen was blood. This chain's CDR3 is CASSDRDRQNTGELFF. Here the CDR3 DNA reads TGTGCCAGTAGTGACCGGGACAGGCAGAACACCGGGGAGCTGTTTTTT.